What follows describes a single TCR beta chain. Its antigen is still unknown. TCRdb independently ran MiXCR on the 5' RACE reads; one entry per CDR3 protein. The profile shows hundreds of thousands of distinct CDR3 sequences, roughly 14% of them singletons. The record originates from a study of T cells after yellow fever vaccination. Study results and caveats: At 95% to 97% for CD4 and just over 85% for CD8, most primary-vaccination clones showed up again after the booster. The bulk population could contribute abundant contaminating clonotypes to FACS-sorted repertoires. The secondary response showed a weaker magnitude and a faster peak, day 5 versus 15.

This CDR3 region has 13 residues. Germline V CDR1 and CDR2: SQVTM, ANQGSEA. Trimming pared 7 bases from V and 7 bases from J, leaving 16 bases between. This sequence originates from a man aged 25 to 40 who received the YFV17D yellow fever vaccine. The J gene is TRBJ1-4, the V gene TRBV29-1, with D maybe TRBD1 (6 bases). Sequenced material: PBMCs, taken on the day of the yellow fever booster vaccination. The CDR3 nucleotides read TGCAGCGCTACACAGGGTCGGGGTGAAAAACTGTTTTTT. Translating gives CSATQGRGEKLFF.